This entry lists 32 T cell receptor beta chains sequenced from one sample in a study of patients and donors after allogeneic stem cell transplantation. TCRdb fed the RT-PCR reads into MiXCR, producing one record per CDR3 protein. The data hold over 150,000 distinct CDR3 sequences, with over 25% observed a single time. Sequenced input: blood, either unsorted or a sorted T cell fraction (not recorded which). The source of these receptors is a human donor who was either an allogeneic HSCT recipient or a stem cell or donor lymphocyte infusion donor (not recorded which). It is not recorded whose cells these are; they may come from a transplant donor.

This clonotype appeared many times. The chain uses TRBV3-1 and TRBJ1-1; D is unresolved. V lost 1 base and J 1 base, leaving 10 bases between the germline ends. Germline assignment: CDR1 LGHDT and CDR2 YNNKEL (reference sequence). The CDR3 runs 15 residues. CDR3 sequence reads: CASSQGSSPNTEAFF. As DNA, the CDR3 is TGTGCCAGCAGCCAAGGGAGCTCCCCGAACACTGAAGCTTTCTTT.

This CDR3 reads CASSPGLKSFEGAYRGNQPQHF. CDR3 DNA: TGTGCCAGCAGTCCGGGCCTCAAGTCTTTTGAGGGGGCTTATCGGGGCAATCAGCCCCAGCATTTT. This chain links TRBV6-4 with TRBJ1-5, with 7 nucleotides matching TRBD1. There are 22 residues in the CDR3. Germline-derived CDR1 and CDR2 are MRHNA and SNTAGT. V was pared by 5 bases and J by 2 bases, with 27 bases of the junction left unmatched.

This clonotype was seen a few times. This sequence joins TRBV6-5 and TRBJ1-1; weak D call: TRBD1 (5 bases). Trimming took 6 bases from V and 0 from J, leaving 11 bases between them. Germline CDR1 MNHEY, CDR2 SVGAGI. CDR3 length equals 14 residues. CDR3 bases: TGTGCCAGCAGGAGGGACCGAATGAACACTGAAGCTTTCTTT. Amino acid sequence: CASRRDRMNTEAFF.

V usage is TRBV7-9 and J usage is TRBJ1-1; D is possibly TRBD1 (6 bases). Trimming shortened V by 0 bases and J by 4 bases, and 12 bases separated the two germline ends. Germline CDR1 reads SEHNR; CDR2 reads FQNEAQ (reference sequence). The CDR3 totals 15 residues. DNA of the CDR3: TGTGCCAGCAGCTTAGCGGGGGGCTCGGTCACTGAAGCTTTCTTT. This codes for CASSLAGGSVTEAFF.

This chain joins TRBV12-3 or TRBV12-4 and TRBJ1-4, with 7 bases that match TRBD1. This CDR3 contains 14 residues. Unmatched junction bases numbered 4, after V lost 5 bases and J lost 4 bases. Written as DNA, the CDR3 is TGTGCCAGCAGTCCGGGGACAGTTAATGAAAAACTGTTTTTT. It codes for CASSPGTVNEKLFF.

J is TRBJ1-1 and V is TRBV20-1; 9 bases match TRBD1. This CDR3 is 15 amino acids long. Germline V gives CDR1 DFQATT, CDR2 SNEGSKA (reference sequence). V lost 1 base and J lost 4; bases outside the gene matches: 7. For the CDR3, the DNA is TGCAGTGCTAGAGGGGACAGGGAAGACTTCACTGAAGCTTTCTTT. This translates into CSARGDREDFTEAFF.

The table lists this clonotype with a few counts. The chain combines TRBV6-5 with TRBJ2-7; no reliable D call. Germline lookup yields CDR1 MNHEY and CDR2 SVGAGI. The CDR3 is 13 amino acids. Trimming left V 2 bases short and J 2 bases short, with 7 bases between. The CDR3 protein is CASSYGYPYEQYF. DNA of the CDR3: TGTGCCAGCAGTTACGGGTACCCCTACGAGCAGTACTTC.

V gene TRBV9 combines with J gene TRBJ2-7; 7 nucleotides match TRBD1. CDR1 SGDLS and CDR2 YYNGEE come from the germline V gene. The CDR3 is 15 residues long. V was pared by 4 bases and J by 2 bases, with 9 bases of the junction left unmatched. CDR3 region: CASSPNYRGTYEQYF. Written as DNA, the CDR3 is TGTGCCAGCAGCCCAAACTACAGGGGCACCTACGAGCAGTACTTC.

Only a few counts were recorded for this clonotype. The CDR3 sequence is CASSPRNTDTQYF. CDR3 DNA sequence: TGTGCCAGCAGCCCTAGGAACACAGATACGCAGTATTTT. The rearrangement joins TRBV3-1 to TRBJ2-3; D gene ambiguous. The length of the CDR3 is 13 residues. V was shortened by 4 bases and J by 2 bases, with 7 bases between the two germline ends. Germline CDR1 is LGHDT and CDR2 is YNNKEL (reference sequence).

V usage is TRBV9 and J usage is TRBJ2-1, with D perhaps being TRBD1 or TRBD2 (5 bases each). Trimming cost V 0 bases and J 2 bases, with 15 bases left between them. Germline assignment: CDR1 SGDLS and CDR2 YYNGEE. This CDR3 spans 17 amino acids. The CDR3 bases are TGTGCCAGCAGCGTAGATGGGGGAACTAACACCTACAATGAGCAGTTCTTC. Protein product: CASSVDGGTNTYNEQFF. The full variable domain, rest sourced from reference TRBV9 and TRBJ2-1, is DSGVTQTPKHLITATGQRVTLRCSPRSGDLSVYWYQQSLDQGLQFLIQYYNGEERAKGNILERFSAQQFPDLHSELNLSSLELGDSALYFCASSVDGGTNTYNEQFFGPGTRLTVL.

This clonotype occurred a few times. This chain uses TRBV5-1 with TRBJ2-7, with 11 positions matching TRBD2. After removal of 5 bases from V and 2 bases from J, the junction contained 9 bases not matched to a gene. CDR1 SGHRS and CDR2 YFSETQ come from the germline V gene. CDR3 length equals 16 residues. The CDR3 DNA sequence: TGCGCCAGCAGTCCTAGGACTAGCGGGCTTACCTACGAGCAGTACTTC. Translated, it gives CASSPRTSGLTYEQYF.

This clonotype was recorded at least ten times. Here the CDR3 reads CASRVEGTEAFF. The CDR3 DNA reads TGCGCCAGCAGGGTTGAGGGCACTGAAGCTTTCTTT. V is TRBV4-1 and J is TRBJ1-1; D is unclear. This CDR3 contains 12 residues. V shed 6 bases and J shed 4 bases, with 9 bases lying between them. CDR1 is MGHRA, CDR2 YSYEKL, per germline.

This clonotype was seen ten or more times. The rearrangement joins TRBV12-3 or TRBV12-4 to TRBJ1-5; TRBD1 might be the D (5 bases). With 6 bases removed from V and 1 base from J, the gap between germline ends came to 16 bases. The CDR3 sequence is 16 residues long. The CDR3 sequence: CASSHPRGDSNQPQHF. The CDR3 DNA reads TGTGCCAGCAGCCACCCTCGGGGGGACAGCAATCAGCCCCAGCATTTT.

There are a few counts of this clonotype. The rearrangement uses TRBV6-2 or TRBV6-3 and TRBJ1-2, with a tentative D call TRBD1 (6 bases). This CDR3 is built from 12 residues. Germline assignment: CDR1 MNHEY and CDR2 SVGEGT. Trimming removed 7 bases from V and 4 bases from J, with 10 bases in between. CDR3 in amino acids: CASIGTSYGYTF. The CDR3 nucleotides read TGTGCCAGCATTGGGACATCCTATGGCTACACCTTC.

The table lists this clonotype with a few counts. The chain couples TRBV27 to TRBJ2-7, with D unresolved. In germline, CDR1 is MNHEY, CDR2 SMNVEV (reference sequence). The V end was cut by 0 bases, the J end by 7 bases, with 10 bases between. The CDR3 contains 13 residues. In DNA form, the CDR3 reads TGTGCCAGCAGTTTATCTTGGGCGAATGAGCAGTACTTC. Translation: CASSLSWANEQYF.

The genes are TRBV5-5 and TRBJ2-1, with 7 bases identical to TRBD1. V shed 2 bases and J 0 bases; nucleotides not matched to a gene: 5. Germline loops: CDR1 SGHKS, CDR2 YYEKEE (reference sequence). The CDR3 is made up of 16 amino acids. The CDR3 DNA follows: TGTGCCAGCAGCTTCAGGGGACAGAGCTCCTACAATGAGCAGTTCTTC. It is translated as CASSFRGQSSYNEQFF.

This clonotype was counted between two and nine times. This chain joins TRBV4-1 and TRBJ1-6, with no clear D. Trimming removed 0 bases at V and 8 bases at J, with 11 bases between. Germline V gives CDR1 MGHRA, CDR2 YSYEKL. CDR3 length: 15 residues. This CDR3 is CASSQDWTVYSPLHF. CDR3 nucleotide sequence: TGCGCCAGCAGCCAAGATTGGACTGTCTATTCACCCCTCCACTTT.

This clonotype was seen a few times. One junction end does not reproduce the germline sequence, and a read error may be involved. The J gene is TRBJ2-3, the V gene TRBV7-7; TRBD2 agrees at 8 bases. CDR1 and CDR2 (germline): SSHAT, FNYEAQ (reference sequence). The CDR3 contains 16 residues. The CDR3 region is CASSLAGPGATDTQYF. Written as DNA, the CDR3 is TGTGCTAGCAGCTTAGCGGGGCCCGGGGCCACAGATACGCAGTATTTT.

The rearrangement joins TRBV25-1 to TRBJ2-2; possibly TRBD2 for D (5 bases). The germline gives CDR1 MGHDK, CDR2 SYGVNS. V was clipped by 1 base and J by 3 bases, with 18 bases between them. This CDR3 is 18 amino acids long. Written as DNA, the CDR3 is TGTGCCAGCAGTGAATGGTTCAGGACTGCCCAGGACACCGGGGAGCTGTTTTTT. Protein sequence: CASSEWFRTAQDTGELFF.

This clonotype was detected a few times. This chain uses TRBV7-6 with TRBJ2-1; 10 bases align to TRBD2. V shed 5 bases, J shed 7 bases, and the junction held 8 bases outside the gene matches. The CDR3 has 15 amino acids. CDR1 is SGHVS and CDR2 is FNYEAQ in the germline V gene. The CDR3 protein is CASSILAGPSNEQFF. CDR3 sequence (DNA): TGTGCCAGCAGCATACTAGCGGGACCGTCGAATGAGCAGTTCTTC.

The J gene is TRBJ2-1, the V gene TRBV5-1; maybe TRBD2 (6 bases). CDR1 and CDR2 (germline): SGHRS, YFSETQ. Trimming pared 1 base from V and 3 bases from J, leaving 8 bases between. This CDR3 has 14 residues. CDR3 residues: CASSLWGDYNEQFF. The CDR3 nucleotides are TGCGCCAGCAGCTTGTGGGGGGACTACAATGAGCAGTTCTTC. Using reference TRBV5-1 and TRBJ2-1 for the parts outside the CDR3, the full variable domain is KAGVTQTPRYLIKTRGQQVTLSCSPISGHRSVSWYQQTPGQGLQFLFEYFSETQRNKGNFPGRFSGRQFSNSRSEMNVSTLELGDSALYLCASSLWGDYNEQFFGPGTRLTVL.

This sequence joins TRBV3-1 and TRBJ2-4, with TRBD2 identical over 7 bases. Germline V gene sequence: CDR1 LGHDT, CDR2 YNNKEL (reference sequence). With 1 base clipped from V and 1 base from J, the junction kept 1 base outside the gene matches. The CDR3 spans 15 residues. The CDR3 sequence is CASSQGGSAKNIQYF. The CDR3 bases are TGTGCCAGCAGCCAAGGCGGGAGTGCCAAAAACATTCAGTACTTC.

The chain has TRBV12-3 or TRBV12-4 and TRBJ2-5; D unclear. V lost 3 bases to trimming and J lost 5 bases, with 10 bases between them. The CDR3 contains 13 residues. This CDR3 is CASSFWGDETQYF. The CDR3 bases are TGTGCCAGCAGTTTTTGGGGTGACGAGACCCAGTACTTC.

The chain joins TRBV6-5 to TRBJ1-4; perhaps TRBD1 as D (6 bases). The germline V and J ends were trimmed by 0 bases and 5 bases, with 10 bases remaining between them. CDR3 length equals 15 residues. Germline CDR1 reads MNHEY; CDR2 reads SVGAGI. The CDR3 loop is CASSYSTGRNEKLFF. The CDR3 nucleotides read TGTGCCAGCAGTTACTCGACAGGTCGAAATGAAAAACTGTTTTTT.

The V call is TRBV20-1, the J call TRBJ2-7; 8 nucleotides match TRBD1. The CDR3 totals 15 residues. Unmatched junction bases numbered 13, after V lost 6 bases and J lost 3 bases. Germline V gene data show CDR1 as DFQATT and CDR2 as SNEGSKA (reference sequence). The DNA of the CDR3 is TGCAGTGCCGCGTACCCCGACAGGGGCAGCTACGAGCAGTACTTC. It encodes CSAAYPDRGSYEQYF.

CDR3 sequence: CASSSLPGQGGDYGYTF. CDR3 nucleotides: TGCGCCAGCAGCTCCTTACCGGGACAGGGTGGGGACTATGGCTACACCTTC. This chain connects TRBV5-1 to TRBJ1-2, with 9 bases that match TRBD1. The CDR3 covers 17 residues. Unmatched junction bases numbered 12, after V lost 3 bases and J lost 3 bases. The germline CDR1 and CDR2 sequences are SGHRS and YFSETQ.

The chain's CDR3 is CSVEVYRTSSYEQYF. The CDR3, as DNA: TGCAGCGTTGAAGTCTACAGGACAAGCTCCTACGAGCAGTACTTC. The V and J genes are TRBV29-1 and TRBJ2-7, with D possibly being TRBD1 (5 bases). V lost 1 base, J lost 0 bases, and 13 bases lay in between. The germline gives CDR1 SQVTM, CDR2 ANQGSEA. The CDR3 has 15 amino acids.

This clonotype turned up a few times. The CDR3 DNA reads as TGTGCCAGCAGCTTTTACAGGGAGGATGAGCAGTTCTTC. Protein: CASSFYREDEQFF. This rearrangement joins TRBV7-2 to TRBJ2-1; D may match TRBD1 or TRBD2 (6 bases each). V was cut by 3 bases and J by 8 bases, with 11 bases left in between. CDR3 length: 13 residues. CDR1 SGHTA and CDR2 FQGNSA come from the germline V gene.

This clonotype appeared a few times. The chain couples TRBV6-6 to TRBJ2-7; TRBD1 aligns across 7 bases. The length of the CDR3 is 14 residues. CDR1 is MNHNY and CDR2 is SVGAGI in the germline V gene (reference sequence). The trim removed 6 bases at V and 3 bases at J, leaving 8 bases unmatched. The CDR3: CASSWPDRYYEQYF. DNA for the CDR3: TGTGCCAGCAGCTGGCCGGACAGGTACTACGAGCAGTACTTC.

This clonotype has a count of ten or more. This chain joins TRBV20-1 and TRBJ1-5, with D hard to call. V was clipped by 3 bases and J by 5 bases, with 11 bases between them. The germline CDR1 and CDR2 sequences are DFQATT and SNEGSKA (reference sequence). The length of the CDR3 is 13 residues. The CDR3 here is CSARRDLDQPQHF. DNA of the CDR3: TGCAGTGCTAGGAGGGATTTAGATCAGCCCCAGCATTTT.

Many counts were recorded for this clonotype. The CDR3 region has the DNA TGTGCCAGCAGTCCATATGGGGACAGGATCAACACTGAAGCTTTCTTT. The encoded protein is CASSPYGDRINTEAFF. J is TRBJ1-1 and V is TRBV6-5; TRBD1 matches at 8 bases. The CDR3 spans 16 residues. Losses at the gene ends were 5 bases for V and 2 bases for J; bases not matched to a gene: 10. Germline V gene data show CDR1 as MNHEY and CDR2 as SVGAGI.

This chain connects TRBV5-6 to TRBJ1-6; 11 nucleotides line up with TRBD1. Germline values: CDR1 SGHDT, CDR2 YYEEEE. Germline trimming cut 3 bases from V and 0 bases from J; bases unmatched to any gene: 8. The CDR3 consists of 19 residues. The CDR3 is CASSSRTGGLSSYNSPLHF. The CDR3 DNA reads TGTGCCAGCAGCTCACGGACAGGGGGCCTGAGCTCCTATAATTCACCCCTCCACTTT.